This T cell receptor (beta chain) derives from a study of regulatory T cells in long-lasting Graves disease. Study results and limitations: Those with persistent disease had in common more public clonotypes (more than 2,500) than new patients (more than 900). Preferential use of TRBV28, TRBJ1-2 and TRBJ2-5 was seen in persistent disease.

Points on this clonotype: Its antigen is unknown.

Investigators prepared the TCR beta libraries by applying iRepertoire HTBI primers and Arm-PCR of CDR3 regions. Each CDR3 protein gets one entry after TCRdb re-called the multiplex PCR reads with MiXCR. The sample consists of some 280,000 distinct CDR3 sequences, more than 20% of them appearing once. CDR3 length: 13 amino acids. Germline assignment: CDR1 SQVTM and CDR2 ANQGSEA. V was clipped by 6 bases and J by 6 bases; unmatched bases: 3. Time point here: persistent/refractory GD, antithyroid drugs over 5 years with positive TRAb. After RNA was extracted from PBMCs, the TCR library was made from it. By American Thyroid Association guidelines, Graves' disease was diagnosed in the cohort.

This receptor was obtained from a female donor with Graves disease. The rearrangement joins TRBV29-1 to TRBJ2-2; the match to TRBD2 covers 11 bases. Specimen: peripheral blood mononuclear cells (PBMCs), collected when the disease was refractory, from a patient treated with antithyroid drugs. The CDR3 bases are TGCAGCGTGGAACTAGCGGGAGCCGGGGAGCTGTTTTTT. Translated, it gives CSVELAGAGELFF.